This is a list of T cell receptor beta chains from one sample in a study of blood T cell repertoires in COVID-19. TCRdb's table, derived via immunoSEQ multiplex PCR, lists solely in-frame clones and lacks some. The table includes a few hundred thousand clones, 65% to 85% detected once. The source material was PBMCs or T cells enriched from blood (not recorded which). The receptors originated from a woman in her 40s who had recovered from COVID-19. The CDR3 runs from the conserved cysteine through the conserved F or W. A D gene is named only where the DNA matches it firmly.

CDR3 protein,V gene,J gene,D gene
CASSIGGGASRGYTF,TRBV19,TRBJ1-2,TRBD1
CASSVASGRAYNEQFF,TRBV9,TRBJ2-1,-
CASRGALAGSADTQYF,TRBV2,TRBJ2-3,TRBD2
CASRRGWNNEKLFF,TRBV7-9,TRBJ1-4,-
CASSLGGARGSSEQYF,TRBV28,TRBJ2-7,-
CSASSGTSGRSDEQFF,TRBV20-1,TRBJ2-1,TRBD2
CASSGRDGRSYEQYF,TRBV2,TRBJ2-7,-
CASSLTGTEKLFF,TRBV11-2,TRBJ1-4,TRBD1
CASSNFQGTQPQHF,TRBV6-5,TRBJ1-5,-
CASSTRPAFSRGYTF,TRBV19,TRBJ1-2,-